This section outlines one T cell receptor (beta chain) sequence together with its context. Its matching antigen is unknown. Germline CDR1 and CDR2: LGHNA and YSLEER. CDR3 length: 9 amino acids. Trimming removed 11 bases from V and 5 bases from J, with 7 bases in between. The record originates from a study of response to subunit inactivated influenza vaccine. MiXCR, applied by TCRdb to the RT-PCR reads, yields one record per CDR3 protein. Of about 520,000 distinct CDR3 sequences listed, approximately 24% are singletons. Study-level points and caveats: The authors put forward the suggestion that each seasonal influenza vaccination may bring in only a limited number of new T cells.

The chain carries TRBV4-3 and TRBJ2-7; D not resolved. This TCR derives from a middle-aged man who received an inactivated influenza vaccine. The specimen was CD4+ T cells sorted from PBMCs, collected around 5 days after vaccination. The CDR3 here is CAPAHEQYF. The DNA for the CDR3 is TGCGCCCCGGCCCACGAGCAGTACTTC.